The clone carrying this T cell receptor (beta chain) was counted once. The antigen is undetermined. This record belongs to a study of beta chain features in type 1 diabetes. In the study overall: All samples combined gave 90 million to 130 million sorted cells for examination. Broader study findings: A moderate, significant TCRB CDR3 shortening appeared in type 1 diabetes across four CD4+ subsets. Cells that show high TCR expression could be over-represented by cDNA sequencing.

Sort purity for all populations was recorded as exceeding 98%. The investigators reverse transcribed all of the isolated RNA, so they sequenced expressed TCRB transcripts. Assay: immunoSEQ multiplex PCR; the TCRdb copy retains only in-frame clones and omits some. The table shows a few hundred thousand clones, with over 8.5% occurring only once. CDR3 length equals 13 residues. V was cut by 3 bases and J by 9 bases, with 12 bases left in between. Germline V lookup: CDR1 SGHTA, CDR2 FQGNSA. Source material: central memory CD4+ T cells from blood. The clonotype comes from a man aged 25 to 40 with type 1 diabetes. The chain carries TRBV7-2 and TRBJ2-1, with D possibly TRBD2 on 5 matching bases. CDR3 in DNA: TGTGCCAGCAGCTTGATTCTTGAGGGTGAGCAGTTCTTC. Protein sequence: CASSLILEGEQFF.